The TCR beta chain under discussion was sequenced for a study of shared T cell receptors in the human thymus. Germline CDR1 is MNHNS and CDR2 is SASEGT. The CDR3 covers 15 residues. V gave up 2 bases and J gave up 0 bases, with 9 bases separating them. Assay: immunoSEQ multiplex PCR; the TCRdb copy retains only in-frame clones and omits some. The table records tens of thousands of clones, 90% to 95% of them present only once. The chain uses TRBV6-1 and TRBJ2-3; D call uncertain. The sample was thymocytes. The receptor was derived from a human donor. The CDR3 is CASSEFKRSTDTQYF. The CDR3 bases are TGTGCCAGCAGTGAATTCAAACGGAGCACAGATACGCAGTATTTT.